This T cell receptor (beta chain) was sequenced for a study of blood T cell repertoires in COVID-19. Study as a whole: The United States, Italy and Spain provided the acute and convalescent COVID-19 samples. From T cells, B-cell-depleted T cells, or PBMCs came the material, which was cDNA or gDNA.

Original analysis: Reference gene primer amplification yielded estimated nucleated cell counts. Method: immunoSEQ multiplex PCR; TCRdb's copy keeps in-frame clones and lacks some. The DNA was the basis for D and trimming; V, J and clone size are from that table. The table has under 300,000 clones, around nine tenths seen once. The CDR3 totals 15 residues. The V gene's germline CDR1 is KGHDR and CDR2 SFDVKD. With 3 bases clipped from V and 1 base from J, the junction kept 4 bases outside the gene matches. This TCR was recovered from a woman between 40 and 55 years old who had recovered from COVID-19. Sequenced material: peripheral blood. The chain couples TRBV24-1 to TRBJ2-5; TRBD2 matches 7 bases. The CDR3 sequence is CATSDPPSGQETQYF. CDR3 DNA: TGTGCCACCAGTGATCCTCCTAGCGGCCAAGAGACCCAGTACTTC.